Presented here are 9 T cell receptor beta chains from one specimen sequenced in a study of Graves' ophthalmopathy and Graves' hyperthyroidism. Scientists amplified the TCR beta CDR3 regions from RNA transcripts. HTBI primers served in a first-round RT-PCR, which a second-round multiplex PCR followed. MiXCR, applied by TCRdb to the multiplex PCR reads, yields one record per CDR3 protein. The sample consists of approximately 1.2 million distinct CDR3 sequences, roughly two fifths of them appearing once. Sequenced sample: peripheral blood or thyroid tissue (not recorded which). Receptors were obtained from an adult man with Graves' hyperthyroidism.

This clonotype was counted between two and nine times. J is TRBJ2-2 and V is TRBV7-2, with D perhaps matching TRBD2 (6 bases). The CDR3 totals 15 residues. Looked up from germline, CDR1 is SGHTA and CDR2 is FQGNSA. Deletions cut 0 bases from V and 5 bases from J, with 10 bases between. The chain's CDR3 is CASSLAVAVTGELFF. The CDR3 DNA sequence: TGTGCCAGCAGCTTAGCAGTAGCGGTGACCGGGGAGCTGTTTTTT.

This clonotype has at least ten counts. The chain recombines TRBV14 with TRBJ2-2, with D uncertain. With 5 bases removed from V and 2 bases from J, the gap between germline ends came to 9 bases. The V gene's germline CDR1 is SGHDN and CDR2 FVKESK. CDR3 length: 14 amino acids. The DNA for the CDR3 is TGTGCCAGCAGCAAGGACCTTAACACCGGGGAGCTGTTTTTT. It codes for CASSKDLNTGELFF.

On this clonotype itself: One end of the junction does not line up with germline, which may come from a read error. This chain joins TRBV9 and TRBJ2-5; 8 nucleotides align to TRBD2. The CDR3 has 14 residues. Germline lookup yields CDR1 SGDLS and CDR2 YYNGEE. DNA of the CDR3: TGTGCCAGCTCCCCCCAGCGGGGGTTGGAGACCCAGTGCTTC. Protein product: CASSPQRGLETQCF.

The rearrangement links TRBV20-1 to TRBJ1-6, with D possibly TRBD1 on 5 matching bases. Trimming took 0 bases from V and 7 from J, leaving 10 bases between them. The CDR3 totals 14 residues. Germline-derived CDR1 and CDR2 are DFQATT and SNEGSKA (reference sequence). CDR3 DNA sequence: TGCAGTGCTAGAGATTCGAGACAGAATTCACCCCTCCACTTT. Residues: CSARDSRQNSPLHF.

As concerns this clonotype: One end of the junction does not line up with germline, which may come from a read error. This chain uses TRBV5-1 with TRBJ2-7, with 7 nucleotides matching TRBD2. The CDR3 runs to 14 residues. Germline V gene sequence: CDR1 SGHRS, CDR2 YFSETQ. This chain's CDR3 is CASRQASGSYEQYF. The CDR3 DNA reads TGTGCCAGCCGGCAGGCTAGCGGATCCTACGAGCAGTACTTC.

This clonotype was seen ten or more times. V is TRBV5-4 and J is TRBJ1-1, with D possibly TRBD1 on 6 matching bases. Deletions cut 8 bases from V and 1 base from J, with 9 bases between. CDR1 is SGHNT, CDR2 YYREEE, per germline (reference sequence). The CDR3 contains 12 residues. As DNA, the CDR3 is TGTGCCAGTCGGGGGGCGAACACTGAAGCTTTCTTT. Residues: CASRGANTEAFF.

This clonotype was seen only a few times. The chain is built from TRBV6-5 and TRBJ2-7; TRBD1 or TRBD2 may be the D gene (5 bases each). The length of the CDR3 is 13 residues. The germline V gene encodes CDR1 MNHEY and CDR2 SVGAGI. V lost 0 bases, J lost 6 bases, and 9 bases lay in between. In nucleotides, the CDR3 is TGTGCCAGCAGTTACTCGATCGGGGCCGAGCAGTACTTC. Protein product: CASSYSIGAEQYF.

On this clonotype: Possible read error: a much larger clone is one base away. This rearrangement joins TRBV12-3 or TRBV12-4 to TRBJ1-2, with D unclear. The CDR3 totals 15 residues. The CDR3 DNA follows: TGTGCCAGCAGTTCCTTCGGCCGCTCGATCTATGGCTACATCTTC. As protein: CASSSFGRSIYGYIF.

With respect to this clonotype: A much larger clone is a single base away; this may be a read error. The chain links TRBV10-3 to TRBJ2-7, with 10 nucleotides matching TRBD2. J gave up 3 bases and V 3 bases, and 11 bases lay outside the gene matches. The length of the CDR3 is 17 residues. Germline CDR1 reads ENHRY; CDR2 reads SYGVKD. CDR3 protein: CAISELLAGVSYYEQYF. The CDR3 bases are TGTGCCATCAGTGAACTCCTAGCGGGGGTTAGCTACTACGAGCAGTACTTC.